Listed below are T cell receptor beta chains from one sample, sequenced in a study of T cell changes during pregnancy in multiple sclerosis. Sequencing was performed with immunoSEQ multiplex PCR; in TCRdb, only in-frame clones are kept and a portion is missing. The table has some 85,000 clones, around 94% seen once. This material consisted of peripheral blood, taken in the third trimester of pregnancy. The receptors were sampled from a female donor with multiple sclerosis, enrolled in a pregnancy study. CDR3s include the opening cysteine and the closing phenylalanine or tryptophan. A D gene is named only where the DNA matches it firmly. The listing skips clone size in some rows; elsewhere it reads once, few, many or a size class.

v_gene: TRBV6-1
j_gene: TRBJ2-2
d_gene: -
abundance: once
CDR3aa: CSRGGLGLTGELFF
CDR3nt: TGTTCCAGGGGGGGGCTAGGACTTACCGGGGAGCTGTTTTTT

v_gene: TRBV28
j_gene: TRBJ2-7
d_gene: TRBD2
abundance: once
CDR3aa: CASRIAGSGTEQYF
CDR3nt: TGTGCCAGCAGGATAGCTGGGAGCGGGACCGAGCAGTACTTC

v_gene: TRBV11-2
j_gene: TRBJ1-1
d_gene: -
abundance: -
CDR3aa: CASSLGYQQGNTEAFF
CDR3nt: TGTGCCAGCAGCTTAGGGTATCAACAGGGAAATACTGAAGCTTTCTTT

v_gene: TRBV5-1
j_gene: TRBJ2-3
d_gene: -
abundance: once
CDR3aa: CASSLFADTQYF
CDR3nt: TGCGCCAGCAGCTTGTTCGCAGATACGCAGTATTTT

v_gene: TRBV5-1
j_gene: TRBJ2-7
d_gene: TRBD1
abundance: -
CDR3aa: CASSRGTGFSHEQYF
CDR3nt: TGCGCCAGCAGCCGGGGGACAGGGTTCTCCCACGAGCAGTACTTC

v_gene: TRBV11-1
j_gene: TRBJ2-6
d_gene: TRBD1
abundance: -
CDR3aa: CASSLGQGAAGANVLTF
CDR3nt: TGTGCCAGCAGCTTGGGACAGGGGGCGGCTGGGGCCAACGTCCTGACTTTC

v_gene: TRBV16
j_gene: TRBJ1-1
d_gene: -
abundance: -
CDR3aa: CASSQSSGGTEAFF
CDR3nt: TGTGCCAGCAGCCAATCGTCGGGAGGGACTGAAGCTTTCTTT

v_gene: TRBV18
j_gene: TRBJ2-7
d_gene: TRBD1
abundance: -
CDR3aa: CASSQQGNEQYF
CDR3nt: TGTGCCAGCTCACAACAGGGGAACGAGCAGTACTTC

v_gene: TRBV1
j_gene: TRBJ1-2
d_gene: -
abundance: -
CDR3aa: CTSSQDDRVGYTF
CDR3nt: TGCACCAGCAGCCAAGATGACAGGGTTGGCTACACCTTC

v_gene: TRBV11-2
j_gene: TRBJ2-3
d_gene: TRBD1
abundance: -
CDR3aa: CASSPNRGGTDTQYF
CDR3nt: TGTGCCAGCAGCCCCAACAGGGGTGGGACAGATACGCAGTATTTT

v_gene: TRBV15
j_gene: TRBJ2-7
d_gene: -
abundance: -
CDR3aa: CATSRGGGSSYEQYF
CDR3nt: TGTGCCACCAGCAGAGGAGGCGGTAGCTCCTACGAGCAGTACTTC

v_gene: TRBV9
j_gene: TRBJ2-3
d_gene: TRBD2
abundance: -
CDR3aa: CASSAREGRDTQYF
CDR3nt: TGTGCCAGCAGCGCACGGGAGGGGAGAGATACGCAGTATTTT

v_gene: TRBV2
j_gene: TRBJ2-7
d_gene: -
abundance: -
CDR3aa: CASSLGRGYEQYF
CDR3nt: TGTGCCAGCAGTCTTGGCAGGGGCTACGAGCAGTACTTC

v_gene: TRBV5-1
j_gene: TRBJ2-3
d_gene: -
abundance: -
CDR3aa: CASSFRDSDTDTQYF
CDR3nt: TGCGCCAGCAGCTTCCGGGACTCCGACACAGATACGCAGTATTTT

v_gene: TRBV2
j_gene: TRBJ2-3
d_gene: -
abundance: -
CDR3aa: CASSRSLGTGTDTQYF
CDR3nt: TGTGCCAGCAGTCGATCCCTAGGGACTGGCACAGATACGCAGTATTTT

v_gene: TRBV19
j_gene: TRBJ2-1
d_gene: TRBD2
abundance: -
CDR3aa: CASSTLGAGEGFNEQFF
CDR3nt: TGTGCCAGTAGTACCCTCGGGGCGGGAGAGGGGTTTAATGAGCAGTTCTTC

v_gene: TRBV19
j_gene: TRBJ1-4
d_gene: -
abundance: -
CDR3aa: CASSMAGNGKLFF
CDR3nt: TGTGCCAGTAGTATGGCGGGGAACGGAAAACTGTTTTTT

v_gene: TRBV29-1
j_gene: TRBJ2-3
d_gene: TRBD2
abundance: once
CDR3aa: CSATSGRRDTQYF
CDR3nt: TGCAGCGCAACTAGCGGGAGGAGGGATACGCAGTATTTT

v_gene: TRBV5-1
j_gene: TRBJ2-1
d_gene: -
abundance: -
CDR3aa: CASSLAGGTNEQFF
CDR3nt: TGCGCCAGCAGCTTGGCCGGAGGGACCAATGAGCAGTTCTTC

v_gene: TRBV7-9
j_gene: TRBJ1-2
d_gene: TRBD1
abundance: -
CDR3aa: CASNKIPNRDRVNYGYTF
CDR3nt: TGTGCCAGCAACAAAATCCCGAACCGGGACAGAGTAAACTATGGCTACACCTTC

v_gene: TRBV19
j_gene: TRBJ1-2
d_gene: -
abundance: few
CDR3aa: CASTAGAVGYTF
CDR3nt: TGTGCCAGTACCGCGGGGGCGGTTGGCTACACCTTC

v_gene: TRBV6-5
j_gene: TRBJ1-3
d_gene: -
abundance: -
CDR3aa: CASQRGSGNTIYF
CDR3nt: TGTGCCAGCCAAAGGGGCTCTGGAAACACCATATATTTT